This entry concerns a single TCR beta chain. Its matching antigen is unknown. V was pared by 4 bases and J by 8 bases, with 17 bases between. Per the germline V gene, CDR1 is KGHSH and CDR2 is LQKENI. The CDR3 runs 14 residues. The run of the v3.0 immunoSEQ assay was at survey level. Produced via immunoSEQ multiplex PCR; TCRdb's table is partial and in-frame only. The sample lists about 25,000 clones; about 86% were seen once. Treatment for every participant with HIV took place in the United States. Before DNA extraction, about 1-11 million cryopreserved PBMC were held in the samples. This sample was included in a study of long-term antiretroviral therapy in people with HIV. Overall study findings and caveats: Diversity went up after ART and still fell short of transplant donor controls.

The TCR sequence derives from a man aged 50 to 59 with HIV. The J gene is TRBJ1-1, the V gene TRBV18, with a weak D call TRBD1 (5 bases). Sample: unsorted PBMCs, taken 1.2 years after starting antiretroviral therapy. The CDR3 sequence is CASSRLPGEGEAFF. Written as DNA, the CDR3 is TGTGCCAGCTCACGCTTACCGGGGGAAGGAGAAGCTTTCTTT.